The rows below give T cell receptor beta chains drawn from one sample of a study of cytomegalovirus exposure and HLA in healthy donors. Here immunoSEQ multiplex PCR was the method, and the copy in TCRdb shows in-frame clones only, minus some. Here the sample spans around 150,000 clones, 75% to 80% being singletons. Sequencing input: PBMCs. The receptors were gathered from a woman aged 25-40 years in good health and CMV-seronegative. Each CDR3 is given with its conserved first and last residue. The D gene is left open where the match is weak. The size field is filled for only some rows; it gives once, few, many or a size class.

v_call,d_call,clone_size,j_call,cdr3_nt,cdr3_aa
TRBV7-3,TRBD2,-,TRBJ2-5,TGTGCCAGCAGCCTAGCGGGGAGGAAAGAGACCCAGTACTTC,CASSLAGRKETQYF
TRBV19,TRBD2,-,TRBJ2-7,TGTGCCAGTAGTCCCCTAGCGGGGGAGGATTACGAGCAGTACTTC,CASSPLAGEDYEQYF
TRBV7-8,-,-,TRBJ1-1,TGTGCCAGCAGCCCCAGGGTGAACACTGAAGCTTTCTTT,CASSPRVNTEAFF
TRBV5-6,TRBD1,-,TRBJ2-3,TGTGCCAGCAGCACCTTGGGTGGACAGGTCACAGATACGCAGTATTTT,CASSTLGGQVTDTQYF
TRBV15,-,-,TRBJ1-2,TGTGCCACCAGCATTGGTTCGAGGTTGACTACTTACTATGGCTACACCTTC,CATSIGSRLTTYYGYTF
TRBV5-1,-,once,TRBJ2-2,TGCGCCAGCAGCTACCAGGGGTCGGGCACCGGGGAGCTGTTTTTT,CASSYQGSGTGELFF
TRBV6-5,-,-,TRBJ2-7,TGTGCCAGCAGGGAGTTAAGGAGCTCCTACGAGCAGTACTTC,CASRELRSSYEQYF
TRBV14,-,-,TRBJ1-2,TGTGCCAGCAGCCAAGAATTAAGGGCGGGGGCTAACTATGGCTACACCTTC,CASSQELRAGANYGYTF
TRBV2,TRBD2,few,TRBJ2-5,TGTGCCAGCTTAATACCACCGGGACTAGCGGGGGGGACTGGGACCCAGTACTTC,CASLIPPGLAGGTGTQYF
TRBV6-5,-,-,TRBJ1-1,TGTGCCAGCAGTTACGACAGGAACACTGAAGCTTTCTTT,CASSYDRNTEAFF
TRBV9,TRBD1,-,TRBJ1-2,TGTGCCAGCAGGGAGACAGGGGGAGGCCCTACTCTCTCCTTC,CASRETGGGPTLSF
TRBV6-1,TRBD2,-,TRBJ2-2,TGTGCCAGCAGTGACCGACTAGCGGGGGGGAACACCGGGGAGCTGTTTTTT,CASSDRLAGGNTGELFF
TRBV6-5,-,-,TRBJ1-1,TGTGCCAGCAGTTCCTTCGGGGGGAACACTGAAGCTTTCTTT,CASSSFGGNTEAFF
TRBV9,-,-,TRBJ1-1,TGTGCCAGCAGCGTAGGAACAGGGAGGGATGAAGCTTTCTTT,CASSVGTGRDEAFF
TRBV30,-,-,TRBJ1-6,TGTGCCTGGAGTGTACTCGCGGATTCACCCCTCCACTTT,CAWSVLADSPLHF
TRBV7-3,-,-,TRBJ1-2,TGTGCCAGCAGCTTAGCAGGGGCTGGCTATGGCTACACCTTC,CASSLAGAGYGYTF
TRBV30,-,-,TRBJ1-2,TGTGCCTGGAGTCCTTCAGTGAGCTACACCTTC,CAWSPSVSYTF
TRBV10-1,TRBD1,-,TRBJ2-7,TGCGCCAGCGGACAGGGGAACTCCTACGAGCAGTACTTC,CASGQGNSYEQYF
TRBV7-3,-,-,TRBJ1-1,TGTGCCAGCAGCTCCGAGGGACATCCGAACACTGAAGCTTTCTTT,CASSSEGHPNTEAFF
TRBV2,-,few,TRBJ1-1,TGTGCCAGCAGGCGGGGTCTGAACACTGAAGCTTTCTTT,CASRRGLNTEAFF
TRBV2,-,-,TRBJ1-6,TGTGCCAGCAGTGTCGGGGAGGGAAATCCACCCCTCCACTTT,CASSVGEGNPPLHF
TRBV5-8,TRBD1,-,TRBJ2-6,TGTGCCAGCAGCTCGTCGATTCACAGGGGCGCCTCTGGGGCCAACGTCCTGACTTTC,CASSSSIHRGASGANVLTF
TRBV27,TRBD1,-,TRBJ2-7,TGTGCCAGCAGTTTATCAGGGGACAGGTCCTACGAGCAGTACTTC,CASSLSGDRSYEQYF
TRBV2,TRBD1,-,TRBJ1-5,TGTGCCAGCAGCACTAGAGGGCGACAGGGTGGCCAGCCCCAGCATTTT,CASSTRGRQGGQPQHF